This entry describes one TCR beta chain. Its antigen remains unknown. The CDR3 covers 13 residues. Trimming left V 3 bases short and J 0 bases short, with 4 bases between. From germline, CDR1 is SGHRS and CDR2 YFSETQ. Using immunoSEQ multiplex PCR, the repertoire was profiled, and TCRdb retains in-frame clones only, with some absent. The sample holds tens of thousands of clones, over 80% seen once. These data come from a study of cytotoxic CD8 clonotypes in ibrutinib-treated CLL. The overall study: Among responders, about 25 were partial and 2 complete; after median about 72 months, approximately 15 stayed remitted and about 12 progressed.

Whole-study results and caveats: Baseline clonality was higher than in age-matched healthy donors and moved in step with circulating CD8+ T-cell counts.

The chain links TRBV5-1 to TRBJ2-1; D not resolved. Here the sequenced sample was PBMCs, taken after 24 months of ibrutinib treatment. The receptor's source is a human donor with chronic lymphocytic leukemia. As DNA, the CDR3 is TGCGCCAGCAGCTCCACCTCCTACAATGAGCAGTTCTTC. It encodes CASSSTSYNEQFF. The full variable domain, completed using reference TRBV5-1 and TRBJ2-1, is KAGVTQTPRYLIKTRGQQVTLSCSPISGHRSVSWYQQTPGQGLQFLFEYFSETQRNKGNFPGRFSGRQFSNSRSEMNVSTLELGDSALYLCASSSTSYNEQFFGPGTRLTVL.